The clone carrying this TCR beta chain occurred many times. Its target is unknown. From roughly 20-30 mg of unsorted bulk tissue, DNA and RNA were co-extracted together. Surgery removed the patients' primary liver carcinoma. This record comes from a study of tumor-infiltrating lymphocytes in primary liver carcinoma. Background on the study: Ranging in age from 30 to 69 years, the patients were men and women.

Trimming took off 0 bases at V and 6 bases at J, with 11 bases between the two ends. The CDR3 covers 14 residues. Germline assignment: CDR1 SEHNR and CDR2 FQNEAQ (reference sequence). Overall study findings and caveats: Among top clones, only about 7-24% appeared in all five tumor regions. Compared with blood, tumor repertoires held significantly more in their top 250 clones.

A constant-region primer served to make TCR beta cDNA from about 530 ng total RNA. Slightly modified ARM-PCR, run as three nested multiplex PCR rounds, produced the TCR beta libraries. The opening two PCR rounds, roughly 11 cycles each, paired TRBV1-TRBV30 forward primers with a C-beta reverse primer. TCRdb used MiXCR to reprocess the multiplex PCR reads, holding one entry per CDR3 protein. The sample carries over 95,000 distinct CDR3 sequences, 55% to 70% recorded once. The source is a woman aged 60 to 75 with primary liver carcinoma and hepatitis B virus infection. The sample comprised liver tumor tissue from sampling region 5. Subset denoted: tumor region T5, tumor centre. The chain joins TRBV7-9 to TRBJ1-2; D is unresolved. In DNA form, the CDR3 reads TGTGCCAGCAGCTTAGCGCGACCGCGGGATGGCTACACCTTC. This encodes CASSLARPRDGYTF.